This T cell receptor beta chain emerged from a study of cytomegalovirus exposure and HLA in healthy donors. Findings and caveats of the study: For most TCR sequences rarity was the rule, although some public TCRs occurred in many donors. Three CMV-associated chains were confirmed in vitro to be specific for CMV antigens.

This clone was seen once. Antigen unknown. Sequencing used immunoSEQ multiplex PCR; TCRdb keeps in-frame clones, though not all of them. The repertoire holds some 140,000 clones, 86% seen once, with 20% to 25% in the top ten. The clonotype was recovered from a man aged 18 to 29 in good health and CMV-seropositive. The sample consisted of PBMCs.

The CDR3 loop is CATSRPASGSSYEQYF. In nucleotides, the CDR3 is TGTGCCACCAGCAGACCGGCTAGCGGGAGCTCCTACGAGCAGTACTTC. The V and J genes are TRBV15 and TRBJ2-7, with 10 bases lining up with TRBD2. V lost 2 bases and J lost 0; bases outside the gene matches: 4. CDR3 size: 16 residues. The germline V gene has CDR1 LNHNV and CDR2 YYDKDF (reference sequence).